This T cell receptor beta chain was captured by sequencing in a study of shared T cell receptors in the human thymus. This clone was detected only once. Produced via immunoSEQ multiplex PCR; TCRdb's table is partial and in-frame only. The sample has some 640,000 clones, about 89% seen once. Per the germline V gene, CDR1 is SGHAT and CDR2 is FQNNGV. V was trimmed by 4 bases and J by 0 bases, leaving 13 bases between them. The CDR3 is 16 residues long. These data were likewise used in another study, on human thymus T cells. From that report: The sample donors, healthy Finnish infants, were having corrective surgery for congenital heart defects. The thymus was resected at corrective cardiac surgery. Gene usage (both V and J) appeared biased in thymic and blood repertoires.

Sequenced input: thymocytes. The clonotype was recovered from a boy under two years old with a congenital heart defect. The chain has TRBV11-2 and TRBJ2-1, with a tentative D call TRBD2 (6 bases). CDR3 amino acids: CASSSSGGTSYNEQFF. The CDR3 DNA sequence: TGTGCCAGCAGCTCATCTGGCGGGACCTCCTACAATGAGCAGTTCTTC.